This TCR beta chain was found in a study of shared clonotypes between healthy human individuals. Overall study findings and caveats: It was the non-shared clonotypes that had lower generation probabilities than clonotypes shared by all four donors. Specimens sampled were limited to blood, with tissue repertoires likely differing.

Only Caucasian adults living in Nashville, Tennessee made up the donor group. Libraries were prepared by immunoSEQ multiplex PCR; TCRdb keeps only in-frame clonotypes and omits some of them. The sample consists of some 2 million clones, around 95% of them appearing once. A remark on this clone: Its antigen is currently unknown. Since a much larger clone is just one base distant, this may be a read error.

CDR3 length equals 12 residues. Germline assignment: CDR1 GTSNPN and CDR2 SVGIG (reference sequence). J gave up 4 bases and V 5 bases, and 4 bases lay outside the gene matches. The sequencing sample was made of naive CD4+ T cells sorted from blood. Noted subset: CD45RA+ positively selected. V is TRBV30 and J is TRBJ2-5, with 7 bases identical to TRBD2. This receptor was identified in a man aged 18 to 29 in good health. In nucleotides, the CDR3 is TGTGCCTGGGGGAGGGTAGGAGAGACCCAGTACTTC. Translation gives CAWGRVGETQYF. The full variable domain, its missing parts supplied by reference TRBV30 and TRBJ2-5, is SQTIHQWPATLVQPVGSPLSLECTVEGTSNPNLYWYRQAAGRGLQLLFYSVGIGQISSEVPQNLSASRPQDRQFILSSKKLLLSDSGFYLCAWGRVGETQYFGPGTRLLVL.